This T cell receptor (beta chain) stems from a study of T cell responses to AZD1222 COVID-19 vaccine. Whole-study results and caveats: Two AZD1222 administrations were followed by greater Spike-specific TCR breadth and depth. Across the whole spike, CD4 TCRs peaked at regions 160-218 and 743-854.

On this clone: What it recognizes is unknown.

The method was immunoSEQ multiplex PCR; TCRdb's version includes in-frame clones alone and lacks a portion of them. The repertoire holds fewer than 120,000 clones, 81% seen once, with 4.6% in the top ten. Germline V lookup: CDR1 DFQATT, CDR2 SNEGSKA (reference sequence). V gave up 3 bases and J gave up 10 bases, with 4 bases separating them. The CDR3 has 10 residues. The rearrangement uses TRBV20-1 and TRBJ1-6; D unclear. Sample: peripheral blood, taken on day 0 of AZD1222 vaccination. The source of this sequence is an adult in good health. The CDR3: CSASPSPLHF. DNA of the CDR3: TGCAGTGCTAGCCCCTCACCCCTCCACTTT.